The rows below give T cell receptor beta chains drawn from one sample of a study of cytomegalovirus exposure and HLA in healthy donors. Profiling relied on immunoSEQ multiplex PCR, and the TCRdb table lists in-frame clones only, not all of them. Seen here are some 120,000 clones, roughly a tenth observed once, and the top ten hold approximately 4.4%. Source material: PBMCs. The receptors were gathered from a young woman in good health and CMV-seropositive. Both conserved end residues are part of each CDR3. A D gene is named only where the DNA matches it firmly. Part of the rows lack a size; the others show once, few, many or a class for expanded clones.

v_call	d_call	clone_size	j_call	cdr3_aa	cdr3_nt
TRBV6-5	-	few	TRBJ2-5	CASLGRGETQYF	TGTGCCAGCTTAGGTAGAGGAGAGACCCAGTACTTC
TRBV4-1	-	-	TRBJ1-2	CASSQPRQGNYGYTF	TGCGCCAGCAGCCAACCTCGCCAGGGGAACTATGGCTACACCTTC
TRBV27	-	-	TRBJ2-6	CASRSSGANVLTF	TGTGCCAGCAGGAGCTCTGGGGCCAACGTCCTGACTTTC
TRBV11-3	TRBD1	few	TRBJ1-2	CASSFDYSGGAYGYTF	TGTGCCAGCAGCTTTGATTACTCAGGGGGCGCCTATGGCTACACCTTC
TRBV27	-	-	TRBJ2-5	CASTNTGTQETQYF	TGTGCCAGCACCAACACCGGGACTCAAGAGACCCAGTACTTC
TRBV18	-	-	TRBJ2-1	CASGGTSYNEQFF	TGTGCCAGCGGAGGAACGTCCTACAATGAGCAGTTCTTC
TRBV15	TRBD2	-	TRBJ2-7	CATSRVPSGSSEQYF	TGTGCCACCAGCAGAGTACCTAGCGGGAGCTCCGAGCAGTACTTC
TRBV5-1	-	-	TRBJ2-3	CASSPRGQNTDTQYF	TGCGCCAGCAGCCCGCGGGGACAGAACACAGATACGCAGTATTTT
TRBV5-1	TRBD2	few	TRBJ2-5	CASSLDPSGGETQYF	TGCGCCAGCAGCTTGGATCCTAGCGGGGGAGAGACCCAGTACTTC
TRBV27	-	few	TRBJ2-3	CASRPHPGSTDTQYF	TGTGCCAGCAGGCCCCATCCAGGAAGCACAGATACGCAGTATTTT
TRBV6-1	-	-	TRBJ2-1	CASSEAVTGFNEQFF	TGTGCCAGCAGTGAAGCGGTTACAGGCTTCAATGAGCAGTTCTTC
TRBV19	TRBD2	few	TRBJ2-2	CASRAGTYTGELFF	TGTGCCAGTAGAGCGGGGACTTACACCGGGGAGCTGTTTTTT
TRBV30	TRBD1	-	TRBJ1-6	CAWSGDRPWSPLHF	TGTGCCTGGAGCGGGGACAGGCCTTGGTCACCCCTCCACTTT
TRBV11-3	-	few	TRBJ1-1	CASSFSGFEAFF	TGTGCCAGCAGCTTTTCGGGTTTCGAAGCTTTCTTT
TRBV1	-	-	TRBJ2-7	CTSSQLFSLSPQRHF	TGCACCAGCAGCCAGCTCTTTTCCCTATCGCCCCAGCGGCACTTC
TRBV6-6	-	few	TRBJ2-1	CASSYPPGGNHNEQFF	TGTGCCAGCAGTTACCCCCCTGGCGGGAATCACAATGAGCAGTTCTTC
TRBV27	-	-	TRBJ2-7	CASSPLAPGSGEQYF	TGTGCCAGCAGTCCTTTGGCGCCGGGTTCTGGCGAGCAGTACTTC
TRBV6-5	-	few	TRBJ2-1	CASRQGGWNEQFF	TGTGCCAGCAGGCAGGGTGGGTGGAATGAGCAGTTCTTC
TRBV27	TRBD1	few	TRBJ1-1	CASRPQGGLNTEAFF	TGTGCCAGCAGACCCCAAGGGGGCCTGAACACTGAAGCTTTCTTT
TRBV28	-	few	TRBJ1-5	CASSGGEGNNQPQHF	TGTGCCAGCAGCGGCGGGGAGGGGAACAATCAGCCCCAGCATTTT
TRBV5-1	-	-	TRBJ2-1	CASSPPDNYNEQFF	TGCGCCAGCAGCCCCCCCGACAACTACAATGAGCAGTTCTTC
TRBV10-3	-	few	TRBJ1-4	CASGAREGKLFF	TGTGCCTCCGGGGCCAGGGAGGGAAAACTGTTTTTT
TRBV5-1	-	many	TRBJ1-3	CASSLSAVISSGNTIYF	TGCGCCAGCAGCTTGTCGGCGGTCATATCGTCTGGAAACACCATATATTTT
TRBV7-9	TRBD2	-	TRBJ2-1	CASSLPKREGGNEQFF	TGTGCCAGCAGTCTCCCGAAGCGGGAGGGGGGGAATGAGCAGTTCTTC
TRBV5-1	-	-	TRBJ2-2	CASKVGDTGELFF	TGCGCCAGCAAGGTCGGGGACACCGGGGAGCTGTTTTTT
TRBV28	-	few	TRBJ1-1	CASSLSGHTNTEAFF	TGTGCCAGCAGTTTGTCGGGACACACGAACACTGAAGCTTTCTTT
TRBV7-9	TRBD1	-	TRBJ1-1	CASSHRTGGTEAFF	TGTGCCAGCAGCCATCGGACAGGGGGCACTGAAGCTTTCTTT
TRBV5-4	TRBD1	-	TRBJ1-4	CASSLGPGQGGEKLFF	TGTGCCAGCAGCTTGGGTCCGGGACAGGGGGGAGAAAAACTGTTTTTT
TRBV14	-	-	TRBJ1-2	CASSQAGAAGGYTF	TGTGCCAGCAGCCAAGCCGGGGCAGCGGGGGGCTACACTTTC
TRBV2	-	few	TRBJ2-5	CASSEGSSQETQYF	TGTGCCAGCAGTGAAGGTAGCTCCCAAGAGACCCAGTACTTC
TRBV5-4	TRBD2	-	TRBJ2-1	CASSLAASGADEQFF	TGTGCCAGCAGCTTGGCGGCTAGCGGGGCCGATGAGCAGTTCTTC
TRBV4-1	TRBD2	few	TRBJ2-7	CASSQDRGLAGGPWGEQYF	TGCGCCAGCAGCCAAGATCGTGGGCTAGCGGGAGGGCCCTGGGGCGAGCAGTACTTC
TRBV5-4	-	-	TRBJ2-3	CASSLGGGNTDTQYF	TGTGCCAGCAGCTTGGGGGGAGGCAACACAGATACGCAGTATTTT
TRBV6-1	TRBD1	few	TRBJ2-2	CASSFTGGTGELFF	TGTGCCAGCAGTTTTACAGGGGGCACCGGGGAGCTGTTTTTT
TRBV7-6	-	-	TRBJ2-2	CASSLGAYGELFF	TGTGCCAGCAGCTTAGGCGCATACGGGGAGCTGTTTTTT
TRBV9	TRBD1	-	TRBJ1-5	CASSVGGGNSQPQHF	TGTGCCAGCAGCGTAGGAGGGGGCAATAGTCAGCCCCAGCATTTT
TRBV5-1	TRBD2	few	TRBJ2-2	CASSTLAGGPGELFF	TGCGCCAGCAGCACGCTAGCGGGAGGTCCCGGGGAGCTGTTTTTT
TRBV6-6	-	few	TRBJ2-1	CASSSPGIEANEQFF	TGTGCCAGCAGTTCACCCGGGATCGAGGCCAATGAGCAGTTCTTC
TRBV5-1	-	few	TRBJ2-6	CASSLVISGANVLTF	TGCGCCAGCAGCTTGGTTATCTCTGGGGCCAACGTCCTGACTTTC
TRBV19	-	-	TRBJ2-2	CASSTYRPGAPGELFF	TGTGCCAGTAGTACCTATCGACCGGGAGCCCCCGGGGAGCTGTTTTTT
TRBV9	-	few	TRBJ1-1	CASSVRTENTEAFF	TGTGCCAGCAGTGTTAGGACAGAGAACACTGAAGCTTTCTTT
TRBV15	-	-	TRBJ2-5	CATSRFDKGQETQYF	TGTGCCACCAGCAGATTTGATAAGGGGCAAGAGACCCAGTACTTC
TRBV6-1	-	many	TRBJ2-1	CASSEIQGGYNEQFF	TGTGCCAGCAGTGAAATACAGGGGGGGTACAATGAGCAGTTCTTC
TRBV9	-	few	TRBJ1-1	CASSVGLSQELNTEAFF	TGTGCCAGCAGCGTAGGTCTTTCACAGGAATTGAACACTGAAGCTTTCTTT
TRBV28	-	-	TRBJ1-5	CASSLTRGGQPQHF	TGTGCCAGCAGTCTAACTCGGGGGGGACAGCCCCAGCATTTT
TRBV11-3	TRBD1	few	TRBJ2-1	CASSSSGTVLFF	TGTGCCAGCAGCTCTTCCGGGACAGTGCTGTTCTTC